These 29 T cell receptor beta chains originate from one sample sequenced in a study of cytomegalovirus exposure and HLA in healthy donors. Amplification used 60 Vbeta primers and 13 Jbeta primers. Clones were sequenced by immunoSEQ multiplex PCR, and TCRdb holds only the in-frame ones, with some missing. The sample consists of tens of thousands of clones, around 85% of them appearing once. The sequenced material came from PBMCs. Every receptor here comes from a girl aged 2-9 years in good health and CMV-seropositive.

Here the CDR3 DNA reads TGTGCCAGCAGACGGGAGATGGTGGGCAATGAGCAGTTCTTC. It encodes CASRREMVGNEQFF. The V gene is TRBV5-5, the J gene TRBJ2-1; D might be TRBD2 (6 bases). Looked up from germline, CDR1 is SGHKS and CDR2 is YYEKEE (reference sequence). Trimming stripped 5 bases from V and 6 bases from J, with 15 bases between. This CDR3 has 14 amino acids.

This clone was seen a single time. This chain joins TRBV9 and TRBJ2-1, with 13 bases fitting TRBD2. Unmatched junction bases numbered 5, after V lost 4 bases and J lost 1 base. This CDR3 is 17 amino acids long. Per germline, CDR1 SGDLS and CDR2 YYNGEE. In DNA form, the CDR3 reads TGTGCCAGCAGCCCTCGGACTAGCGGGGGTTCCTACAATGAGCAGTTCTTC. It codes for CASSPRTSGGSYNEQFF.

This clone was picked up one time. This chain links TRBV30 with TRBJ2-1, with D perhaps TRBD2 (6 bases). Germline V lookup: CDR1 GTSNPN, CDR2 SVGIG (reference sequence). The CDR3 extends over 15 amino acids. Trimming shortened V by 3 bases and J by 2 bases, and 14 bases separated the two germline ends. The CDR3 DNA reads TGTGCCTGGAGCCCCAGGAGGGGACCCTACAATGAGCAGTTCTTC. It specifies CAWSPRRGPYNEQFF.

The CDR3 spells CASSGLAAFSYNEQFF. In DNA form, the CDR3 reads TGTGCCAGCAGCGGACTAGCGGCCTTCTCCTACAATGAGCAGTTCTTC. The rearrangement links TRBV27 to TRBJ2-1; 10 bases line up with TRBD2. This CDR3 has 16 residues. The germline V gene has CDR1 MNHEY and CDR2 SMNVEV (reference sequence). V gave up 6 bases and J gave up 0 bases; unmatched junction bases: 5.

This clone was detected once. The V gene is TRBV14, the J gene TRBJ2-5; tentatively, D is TRBD2 (5 bases). V was pared by 0 bases and J by 2 bases, with 10 bases between. This CDR3 has 15 amino acids. Looked up from germline, CDR1 is SGHDN and CDR2 is FVKESK. In nucleotides, the CDR3 is TGTGCCAGCAGCCAAGATTGGAGGCAGCAAGAGACCCAGTACTTC. It translates to CASSQDWRQQETQYF. Full variable domain (outside the CDR3, taken from reference TRBV14 and TRBJ2-5): EAGVTQFPSHSVIEKGQTVTLRCDPISGHDNLYWYRRVMGKEIKFLLHFVKESKQDESGMPNNRFLAERTGGTYSTLKVQPAELEDSGVYFCASSQDWRQQETQYFGPGTRLLVL.

The rearrangement joins TRBV7-2 to TRBJ2-3; D perhaps matches TRBD2 (6 bases). Germline V CDR1 and CDR2: SGHTA, FQGNSA. This CDR3 comprises 15 residues. Trimming took off 5 bases at V and 1 base at J, with 13 bases between the two ends. The CDR3 sequence is CASSRPPGGTDTQYF. CDR3 DNA: TGTGCCAGCAGCCGACCGCCGGGAGGCACAGATACGCAGTATTTT.

The chain employs TRBV29-1 and TRBJ1-1; D remains ambiguous. The CDR3 extends over 14 amino acids. Between the trimmed V and J ends, which lost 7 bases and 5 bases, there was a span of 20 bases. The germline gives CDR1 SQVTM, CDR2 ANQGSEA. CDR3 sequence reads: CSGNGRVGETEAFF. The CDR3 DNA follows: TGCAGCGGGAACGGGCGGGTAGGAGAAACTGAAGCTTTCTTT.

The chain joins TRBV15 to TRBJ2-1; 9 nucleotides agree with TRBD2. The CDR3 sequence is 12 residues long. Germline V gives CDR1 LNHNV, CDR2 YYDKDF (reference sequence). For the CDR3, the DNA is TGTGGGACTAGCGATCCGTTCCATGAGCAGTTCTTC. Protein: CGTSDPFHEQFF.

J is TRBJ2-7 and V is TRBV15; 7 bases map to TRBD2. Germline trimming cut 1 base from V and 8 bases from J; bases unmatched to any gene: 11. The CDR3 length is 15 residues. In germline, CDR1 is LNHNV, CDR2 YYDKDF (reference sequence). CDR3 DNA sequence: TGTGCCACCAGCAGAGTAGTTACTAGCGATTCGAAGCAGTACTTC. Translation gives CATSRVVTSDSKQYF.

The V gene is TRBV9, the J gene TRBJ2-5, with 7 bases that match TRBD2. J was trimmed by 5 bases and V by 3 bases; bases with no gene match: 13. Germline lookup yields CDR1 SGDLS and CDR2 YYNGEE. This CDR3 is built from 16 residues. The CDR3: CASSADSGRGHETQYF. In DNA, the CDR3 is TGTGCCAGCAGCGCTGATTCAGGGAGGGGTCACGAGACCCAGTACTTC.

This clone was detected a few times. This chain links TRBV2 with TRBJ1-1; tentative D call: TRBD1 (6 bases). Trimming removed 6 bases at V and 7 bases at J, with 9 bases between. This CDR3 contains 11 residues. The germline V gene has CDR1 SNHLY and CDR2 FYNNEI. CDR3 coding DNA: TGTGCCAGCAGGGCGGACAGTGAAGCTTTCTTT. Translating it yields CASRADSEAFF. Full variable domain (remainder filled in from reference TRBV2 and TRBJ1-1): EPEVTQTPSHQVTQMGQEVILRCVPISNHLYFYWYRQILGQKVEFLVSFYNNEISEKSEIFDDQFSVERPDGSNFTLKIRSTKLEDSAMYFCASRADSEAFFGQGTRLTVV.

The rearrangement joins TRBV11-2 to TRBJ1-4; maybe TRBD1 (5 bases). The germline V gene encodes CDR1 SGHAT and CDR2 FQNNGV. The CDR3 consists of 12 residues. Trimming shortened V by 2 bases and J by 8 bases, and 6 bases separated the two germline ends. The CDR3 nucleotides read TGTGCCAGCAGCTTAAGGACAGAAAAACTGTTTTTT. It codes for CASSLRTEKLFF.

The J gene is TRBJ2-2, the V gene TRBV4-1; the D gene is possibly TRBD1 (5 bases). V lost 6 bases to trimming and J lost 7 bases, with 18 bases between them. The germline V gene encodes CDR1 MGHRA and CDR2 YSYEKL. There are 15 residues in the CDR3. The CDR3 nucleotides are TGCGCCAGCAGGTTCACCTTCAGGGTCGGCGGGGAGCTGTTTTTT. It codes for CASRFTFRVGGELFF.

The chain combines TRBV30 with TRBJ1-3; 8 nucleotides match TRBD1. This CDR3 contains 13 residues. V lost 4 bases and J lost 6; bases outside the gene matches: 5. CDR1 is GTSNPN, CDR2 SVGIG, per germline (reference sequence). The CDR3 bases are TGTGCCTGGACCCCGGACAGGGCAAACACCATATATTTT. It specifies CAWTPDRANTIYF.

The chain is built from TRBV4-3 and TRBJ2-3; 8 bases fit TRBD2. Germline V gives CDR1 LGHNA, CDR2 YSLEER. The CDR3 loop spans 19 amino acids. V dropped 0 bases and J dropped 0; count of bases not matched to a gene: 11. CDR3 DNA: TGCGCCAGCAGCCAAGATTCGGTAGTAGCGGGGACTAGCACAGATACGCAGTATTTT. The encoded protein is CASSQDSVVAGTSTDTQYF.

The V and J genes are TRBV27 and TRBJ2-1; TRBD1 aligns across 9 bases. The CDR3 totals 14 residues. Germline values: CDR1 MNHEY, CDR2 SMNVEV (reference sequence). J lost 9 bases, V lost 5 bases, and 8 bases had no gene match. In DNA form, the CDR3 reads TGTGCCAGCAGTCCGGGACAGGGAGGGAGTGAGCAGTTCTTC. Translation: CASSPGQGGSEQFF.

CDR3 amino acids: CASSPLRIIQPYEQYF. The CDR3 DNA reads TGTGCCAGCAGTCCGTTGAGGATCATCCAACCCTACGAGCAGTACTTC. The chain combines TRBV2 with TRBJ2-7; no clear D gene. Trimming took off 5 bases at V and 2 bases at J, with 19 bases between the two ends. Germline V lookup: CDR1 SNHLY, CDR2 FYNNEI. There are 16 residues in the CDR3. Complete variable domain (other parts from reference TRBV2 and TRBJ2-7): EPEVTQTPSHQVTQMGQEVILRCVPISNHLYFYWYRQILGQKVEFLVSFYNNEISEKSEIFDDQFSVERPDGSNFTLKIRSTKLEDSAMYFCASSPLRIIQPYEQYFGPGTRLTVT.

V and J are TRBV7-9 and TRBJ1-1, with D unclear. Germline V gene lookup returns CDR1 SEHNR and CDR2 FQNEAQ (reference sequence). This CDR3 contains 12 residues. V dropped 3 bases and J dropped 4 bases, with 6 bases sitting between them. CDR3 bases: TGTGCCAGCAGCTTCGGGTCCACTGAAGCTTTCTTT. It codes for CASSFGSTEAFF.

CDR3: CASSEKGLGGNTIYF. The CDR3 DNA sequence: TGTGCCAGCAGTGAAAAGGGACTAGGAGGAAACACCATATATTTT. J is TRBJ1-3 and V is TRBV25-1, with a weak D call TRBD1 (5 bases). The CDR3 covers 15 residues. The germline gives CDR1 MGHDK, CDR2 SYGVNS. Trimming cost V 2 bases and J 4 bases, with 12 bases left between them.

The V call is TRBV28, the J call TRBJ2-7; 9 bases align to TRBD1. Germline lookup yields CDR1 MDHEN and CDR2 SYDVKM. V lost 2 bases and J lost 1; bases outside the gene matches: 3. CDR3 length: 15 amino acids. The CDR3: CASSLNRGQSYEQYF. DNA of the CDR3: TGTGCCAGCAGTTTAAACAGGGGGCAGTCCTACGAGCAGTACTTC.

The chain recombines TRBV25-1 with TRBJ1-2, with D perhaps TRBD1 (5 bases). The CDR3 length is 14 residues. V was clipped by 3 bases and J by 2 bases, with 10 bases between them. CDR1 and CDR2 (germline): MGHDK, SYGVNS. The DNA of the CDR3 is TGTGCCAGCAGTGATCAGAACAGGAACTATGGCTACACCTTC. It codes for CASSDQNRNYGYTF.

This chain uses TRBV10-2 with TRBJ1-1; possibly TRBD1 for D (5 bases). CDR3 length: 14 residues. Germline CDR1 and CDR2: WSHSY and SAAADI. The V and J ends lost 8 bases and 0 bases respectively, with 13 bases between them. This CDR3 reads CASQSWGVNTEAFF. In DNA, the CDR3 is TGCGCCAGCCAATCGTGGGGCGTGAACACTGAAGCTTTCTTT.

This clone has a handful of counts. The chain has TRBV30 and TRBJ1-1; possible D gene TRBD1, 5 bases. Germline CDR1 reads GTSNPN; CDR2 reads SVGIG (reference sequence). Trimming stripped 2 bases from V and 4 bases from J, with 14 bases between. The CDR3 is 14 residues long. The CDR3 region has the DNA TGTGCCTGGAGTACCCTCGGGGGAGGCACTGAAGCTTTCTTT. Its protein is CAWSTLGGGTEAFF.

The chain combines TRBV5-1 with TRBJ2-3; 8 bases align to TRBD2. Germline trimming cut 2 bases from V and 5 bases from J; bases unmatched to any gene: 10. The germline gives CDR1 SGHRS, CDR2 YFSETQ. This CDR3 region has 16 residues. CDR3 region: CASSFRAGAVGDTQYF. The CDR3 nucleotides are TGCGCCAGCAGCTTTCGAGCGGGGGCCGTCGGAGATACGCAGTATTTT. The full variable domain, completed using reference TRBV5-1 and TRBJ2-3, is KAGVTQTPRYLIKTRGQQVTLSCSPISGHRSVSWYQQTPGQGLQFLFEYFSETQRNKGNFPGRFSGRQFSNSRSEMNVSTLELGDSALYLCASSFRAGAVGDTQYFGPGTRLTVL.

This chain joins TRBV18 and TRBJ1-5; 11 bases match TRBD1. CDR3 size: 14 residues. Trimming cost V 5 bases and J 5 bases; bases outside gene matches: 2. Germline-derived CDR1 and CDR2 are KGHSH and LQKENI. CDR3 sequence: CASSGQGADQPQHF. As DNA, the CDR3 is TGTGCCAGCTCAGGACAGGGGGCGGATCAGCCCCAGCATTTT.

The chain recombines TRBV5-6 with TRBJ1-1, with 8 positions matching TRBD1. The germline V gene encodes CDR1 SGHDT and CDR2 YYEEEE. Trimming took 4 bases from V and 5 from J; bases not matched to a gene: 7. The CDR3 is made up of 14 amino acids. The CDR3 bases are TGTGCCAGCAGCCCCGATGACAGGGGAACTGAAGCTTTCTTT. Translating gives CASSPDDRGTEAFF. The variable domain in full, with the rest retrieved from reference TRBV5-6 and TRBJ1-1, is DAGVTQSPTHLIKTRGQQVTLRCSPKSGHDTVSWYQQALGQGPQFIFQYYEEEERQRGNFPDRFSGHQFPNYSSELNVNALLLGDSALYLCASSPDDRGTEAFFGQGTRLTVV.

This clone was seen only a few times. The chain couples TRBV6-5 to TRBJ2-3; perhaps TRBD1 as D (5 bases). The CDR3 runs 16 residues. V dropped 2 bases and J dropped 1 base, with 13 bases sitting between them. The V gene's germline CDR1 is MNHEY and CDR2 SVGAGI. The CDR3 is CASSYGAGQGTDTQYF. The CDR3 nucleotides read TGTGCCAGCAGTTACGGGGCAGGGCAAGGCACAGATACGCAGTATTTT.

This clone was observed a single time. V is TRBV5-4 and J is TRBJ1-1, with D possibly being TRBD1 (5 bases). The CDR3 extends over 14 amino acids. V was trimmed by 0 bases and J by 4 bases, leaving 10 bases between them. Germline V gene data show CDR1 as SGHNT and CDR2 as YYREEE (reference sequence). The CDR3 nucleotides read TGTGCCAGCAGCTTGGCCGGGGGAAGCACTGAAGCTTTCTTT. Translation gives CASSLAGGSTEAFF. The full variable domain, its missing parts supplied by reference TRBV5-4 and TRBJ1-1, is ETGVTQSPTHLIKTRGQQVTLRCSSQSGHNTVSWYQQALGQGPQFIFQYYREEENGRGNFPPRFSGLQFPNYSSELNVNALELDDSALYLCASSLAGGSTEAFFGQGTRLTVV.

The V gene is TRBV6-6, the J gene TRBJ1-5, with D unclear. This CDR3 is built from 15 residues. Looked up from germline, CDR1 is MNHNY and CDR2 is SVGAGI (reference sequence). Trimming removed 5 bases from V and 0 bases from J, with 11 bases in between. CDR3 region: CASSPPTHSNQPQHF. As DNA, the CDR3 is TGTGCCAGCAGTCCCCCAACACATAGCAATCAGCCCCAGCATTTT.